This T cell receptor beta chain was documented in a study of T cells in Graves' hyperthyroidism and ophthalmopathy. Study details: Initial diagnosis, before any treatment, was when peripheral blood was collected.

This clonotype was counted between two and nine times. Germline V gene sequence: CDR1 SEHNR, CDR2 FQNEAQ (reference sequence). The CDR3 consists of 17 residues. J lost 0 bases, V lost 5 bases, and 10 bases had no gene match. PBMCs were obtained from 9 to 10 ml fresh peripheral blood. Amplified TCR beta CDR3 regions came from RNA transcripts. Primed by the HTBI set, a first-round RT-PCR was run on the TCR CDR3. TCRdb reanalysed the multiplex PCR reads using MiXCR and keeps one entry per CDR3 protein. The table shows 400,000 to 600,000 distinct CDR3 sequences, with around 15% occurring only once. The source of this sequence is a woman aged 30 to 39 with Graves' ophthalmopathy. Sequencing input: blood. The V gene is TRBV7-9, the J gene TRBJ2-7; 10 bases agree with TRBD1. As DNA, the CDR3 is TGTGCCAGCAGCACCGGGACAGGGGCCACCAGCTCCTACGAGCAGTACTTC. Translated, it gives CASSTGTGATSSYEQYF. Full variable domain (missing parts from reference TRBV7-9 and TRBJ2-7): DTGVSQNPRHKITKRGQNVTFRCDPISEHNRLYWYRQTLGQGPEFLTYFQNEAQLEKSRLLSDRFSAERPKGSFSTLEIQRTEQGDSAMYLCASSTGTGATSSYEQYFGPGTRLTVT.